These 9 T cell receptor beta chains were sequenced from one sample in a study of blood T cell repertoires in COVID-19 (dated by TCRdb to the early 2020s). Libraries were made using the immunoSEQ multiplex PCR assay. Entries here come from immuneACCESS through TCRdb and include only in-frame sequences with V and J called. Some clones fail to appear in such tables; in the studies checked, an unresolved V gene covers under half of the shortfall, and the cause of the remainder is unknown. The sample has about 280,000 clones on record, roughly 89% of them singletons. About 4.2% of the sample lies in the top ten. Sequencing was performed on peripheral blood. The receptors originated from a man between 35 and 55 years old with acute or convalescent COVID-19.

The chain couples TRBV19 to TRBJ1-1; D ambiguous. The germline V gene has CDR1 LNHDA and CDR2 SQIVND (reference sequence). This CDR3 contains 11 residues. Trimming took 6 bases from V and 4 from J, leaving 6 bases between them. The CDR3 here is CASSFFTEAFF. CDR3 nucleotides: TGTGCCAGTAGCTTTTTCACTGAAGCTTTCTTT.

CDR3 DNA: TGTGCCAGCAGTTCCCCCCGGACAGGGGGTAACTATGGCTACACCTTC. This gives the protein CASSSPRTGGNYGYTF. The chain uses TRBV27 and TRBJ1-2, with 10 bases matching TRBD1. Per germline, CDR1 MNHEY and CDR2 SMNVEV (reference sequence). Losses at the gene ends were 4 bases for V and 1 base for J; bases not matched to a gene: 6. The CDR3 consists of 16 residues.

This clone was seen only once. The V gene is TRBV6-5, the J gene TRBJ1-2, with D hard to call. Germline CDR1 MNHEY, CDR2 SVGAGI. Trimming left V 0 bases short and J 6 bases short, with 11 bases between. CDR3 length equals 14 residues. DNA of the CDR3: TGTGCCAGCAGTTACTCCCGAGCTGCGAATGGCTACACCTTC. Translating gives CASSYSRAANGYTF.

In DNA form, the CDR3 reads TGTGCCAGCAGCGAGGCCACCTCCCGGGGGGCCTATGGCTACACCTTC. Encoded protein: CASSEATSRGAYGYTF. The chain employs TRBV9 and TRBJ1-2; D is perhaps TRBD1 (6 bases). The CDR3 contains 16 residues. Germline loops: CDR1 SGDLS, CDR2 YYNGEE. Trimming took 3 bases from V and 4 from J, leaving 19 bases between them.

The chain recombines TRBV30 with TRBJ1-5; D unresolved. The CDR3 contains 14 residues. Trimming shortened V by 3 bases and J by 0 bases, and 9 bases separated the two germline ends. CDR1 is GTSNPN, CDR2 SVGIG, per germline (reference sequence). CDR3 loop: CAWSLPYSNQPQHF. CDR3 DNA sequence: TGTGCCTGGAGCCTACCGTATAGCAATCAGCCCCAGCATTTT.

The chain couples TRBV5-1 to TRBJ1-1; D remains unclear. V dropped 2 bases and J dropped 4 bases, with 15 bases sitting between them. The CDR3 is made up of 15 amino acids. Germline V gene lookup returns CDR1 SGHRS and CDR2 YFSETQ. The CDR3 is CASSLLGQDFTEAFF. The CDR3 coding sequence is TGCGCCAGCAGCTTATTAGGGCAGGACTTCACTGAAGCTTTCTTT.

V usage is TRBV6-6 and J usage is TRBJ1-1; 8 nucleotides agree with TRBD1. V dropped 0 bases and J dropped 10; count of bases not matched to a gene: 4. Germline V gene data show CDR1 as MNHNY and CDR2 as SVGAGI (reference sequence). CDR3 length equals 13 residues. CDR3 coding DNA: TGTGCCAGCAGTTACTCGACGGACAGGGCAGCTTTCTTT. As protein: CASSYSTDRAAFF.

The rearrangement uses TRBV11-2 and TRBJ2-7, with D unclear. CDR1 is SGHAT and CDR2 is FQNNGV in the germline V gene. Trimming pared 3 bases from V and 6 bases from J, leaving 12 bases between. This CDR3 has 13 residues. CDR3 residues: CASSFLTLPEQYF. DNA of the CDR3: TGTGCCAGCAGCTTTCTGACACTCCCCGAGCAGTACTTC. Full variable domain (missing parts from reference TRBV11-2 and TRBJ2-7): EAGVAQSPRYKIIEKRQSVAFWCNPISGHATLYWYQQILGQGPKLLIQFQNNGVVDDSQLPKDRFSAERLKGVDSTLKIQPAKLEDSAVYLCASSFLTLPEQYFGPGTRLTVT.

The V call is TRBV5-1, the J call TRBJ1-5; no clear D. Between the trimmed V and J ends, which lost 0 bases and 4 bases, there was a span of 11 bases. Germline loops: CDR1 SGHRS, CDR2 YFSETQ. The CDR3 is made up of 15 amino acids. DNA of the CDR3: TGCGCCAGCAGCTTGGGAGGGATCCCAAATCAGCCCCAGCATTTT. This codes for CASSLGGIPNQPQHF.